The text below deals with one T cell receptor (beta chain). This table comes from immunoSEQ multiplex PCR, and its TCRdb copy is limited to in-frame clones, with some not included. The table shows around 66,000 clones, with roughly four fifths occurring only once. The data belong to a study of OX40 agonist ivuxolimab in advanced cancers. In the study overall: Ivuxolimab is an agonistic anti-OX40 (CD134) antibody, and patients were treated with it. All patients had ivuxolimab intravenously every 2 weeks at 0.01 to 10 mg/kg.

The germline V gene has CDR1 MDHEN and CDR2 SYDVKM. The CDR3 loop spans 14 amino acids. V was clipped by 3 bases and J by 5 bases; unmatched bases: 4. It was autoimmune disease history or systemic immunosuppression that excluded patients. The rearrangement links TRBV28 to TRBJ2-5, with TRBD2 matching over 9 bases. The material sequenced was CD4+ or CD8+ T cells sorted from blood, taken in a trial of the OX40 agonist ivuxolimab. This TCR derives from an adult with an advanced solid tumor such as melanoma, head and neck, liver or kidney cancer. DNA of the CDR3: TGTGCCAGCAGTTTTGCGGGGGGGCGGGAGACCCAGTACTTC. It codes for CASSFAGGRETQYF.